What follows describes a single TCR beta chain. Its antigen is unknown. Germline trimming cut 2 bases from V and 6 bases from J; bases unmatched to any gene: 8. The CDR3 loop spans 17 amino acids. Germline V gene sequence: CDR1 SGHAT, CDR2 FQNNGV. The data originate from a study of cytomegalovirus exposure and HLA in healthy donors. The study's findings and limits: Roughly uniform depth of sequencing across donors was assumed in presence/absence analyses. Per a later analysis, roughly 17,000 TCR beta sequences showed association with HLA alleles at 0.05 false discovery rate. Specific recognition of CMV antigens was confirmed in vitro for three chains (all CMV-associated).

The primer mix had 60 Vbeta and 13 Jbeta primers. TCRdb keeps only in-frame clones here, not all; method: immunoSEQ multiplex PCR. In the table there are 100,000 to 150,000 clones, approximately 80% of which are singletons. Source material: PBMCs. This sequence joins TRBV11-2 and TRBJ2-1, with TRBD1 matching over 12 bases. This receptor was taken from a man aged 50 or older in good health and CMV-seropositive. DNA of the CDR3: TGTGCCAGCAGCTTAAGACAAGGGACAGGGGGCCTCAATGAGCAGTTCTTC. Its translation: CASSLRQGTGGLNEQFF.